This T cell receptor (beta chain) was identified during a study of blood T cells in healthy people across ages. Study-wide points: Diversity of TCR beta per million T cells declined in a roughly linear way with age. Naive T cell percentage showed a strong correlation with TCR beta diversity. Donors of long life had a larger count of naive CD4+ cells and greater diversity than aged donors.

The trim removed 2 bases at V and 1 base at J, leaving 7 bases unmatched. Germline CDR1 and CDR2: DFQATT and SNEGSKA (reference sequence). This CDR3 is built from 17 residues. The table lists this clonotype with a few counts. Its matching antigen is unknown. Sample-barcoded 5' priming and a J-beta primer mix drove a second PCR of 7 to 11 cycles. Researchers report that a template-switch adaptor with 12 random nucleotides tagged each cDNA molecule. TCRdb itself ran the 5' RACE reads through MiXCR, one entry per CDR3 protein. The sample has some 1.7 million distinct CDR3 sequences, roughly 27% seen once; the top ten hold 7.7%.

The source material was blood. The sequence came from a woman in her twenties or thirties in good health. The chain carries TRBV20-1 and TRBJ2-3, with 12 bases fitting TRBD2. Here the CDR3 reads CSARLLAGGTRTDTQYF. The CDR3, as DNA: TGCAGTGCTAGACTACTAGCGGGGGGAACTCGCACAGATACGCAGTATTTT.